Described below is a single T cell receptor (beta chain) sequence and its context. Its antigen is not yet known. Base qualities are missing; no much larger clone stands one base away. These data originate in a study of type 1 regulatory T cells (dated by TCRdb to the early 2020s). With respect to the entire study: The study characterized an in vitro protocol that generated a Tr1-enriched, alloantigen-specific CD4 T cell product named T-allo10. T-allo10 was under clinical evaluation in patients with hematological malignancies receiving allogeneic hematopoietic stem cell transplantation. Results the study describes overall, beyond this receptor: Compared with non-Tr1 cells, Tr1 cells had a TCR repertoire that was more restricted, a finding the study read as clonal expansion induced by alloantigen.

The listed sequencing device is Illumina MiSeq. TCRdb trimmed the raw reads at Q25, called clones with MiXCR and kept productive beta chains. Rows with a matching CDR3 protein are joined into one entry that keeps the most common DNA and genes. Counted in this sample were approximately 42,000 distinct CDR3 sequences; 12% of them appeared once. In total, the top ten clones hold 8% to 8.5% of the sample. The CDR3, from cysteine to phenylalanine, totals 16 residues. Here the CDR3 DNA is all that survives: 48 bases in frame from base 1. Via the germline V gene, CDR1 is SGHTA and CDR2 FQGNSA. The junction shows trimming of 1 base on V and 8 bases on J, and the gene matches do not reach 11 bases of it.

Sequencing was done on a sample of cultured non-Tr1 T cells, either the whole culture or a sorted T cell fraction (not recorded which). The cell subset or site label, as the study defines it: non-Tr1 population from the T-allo10 product. Here the chain combines TRBV7-2 and TRBJ2-1, and TRBD2 aligns with 7 junction nucleotides. The clonotype comes from a human donor in good health. This receptor carries the CDR3 CASSLVGGGPFHEQFF. In nucleotides, the sequence is TGTGCCAGCAGCTTAGTGGGGGGAGGGCCCTTTCATGAGCAGTTCTTC.